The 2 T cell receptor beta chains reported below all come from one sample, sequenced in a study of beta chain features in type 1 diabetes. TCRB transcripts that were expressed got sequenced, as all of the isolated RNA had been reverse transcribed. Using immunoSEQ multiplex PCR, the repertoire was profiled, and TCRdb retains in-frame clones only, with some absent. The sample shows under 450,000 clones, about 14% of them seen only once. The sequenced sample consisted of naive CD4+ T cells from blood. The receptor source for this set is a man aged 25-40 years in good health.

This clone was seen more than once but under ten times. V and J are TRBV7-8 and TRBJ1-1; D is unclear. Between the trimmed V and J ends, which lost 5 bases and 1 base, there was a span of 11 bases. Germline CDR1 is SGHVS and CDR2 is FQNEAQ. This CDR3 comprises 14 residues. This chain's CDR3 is CASSEVYTNTEAFF. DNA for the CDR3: TGTGCCAGCAGCGAGGTTTACACGAACACTGAAGCTTTCTTT.

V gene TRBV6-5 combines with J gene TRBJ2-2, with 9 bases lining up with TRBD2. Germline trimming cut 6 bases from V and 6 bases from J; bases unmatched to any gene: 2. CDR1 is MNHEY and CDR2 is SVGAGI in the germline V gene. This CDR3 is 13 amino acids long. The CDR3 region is CASRGLAAGELFF. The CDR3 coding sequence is TGTGCCAGCAGGGGACTAGCAGCCGGGGAGCTGTTTTTT.